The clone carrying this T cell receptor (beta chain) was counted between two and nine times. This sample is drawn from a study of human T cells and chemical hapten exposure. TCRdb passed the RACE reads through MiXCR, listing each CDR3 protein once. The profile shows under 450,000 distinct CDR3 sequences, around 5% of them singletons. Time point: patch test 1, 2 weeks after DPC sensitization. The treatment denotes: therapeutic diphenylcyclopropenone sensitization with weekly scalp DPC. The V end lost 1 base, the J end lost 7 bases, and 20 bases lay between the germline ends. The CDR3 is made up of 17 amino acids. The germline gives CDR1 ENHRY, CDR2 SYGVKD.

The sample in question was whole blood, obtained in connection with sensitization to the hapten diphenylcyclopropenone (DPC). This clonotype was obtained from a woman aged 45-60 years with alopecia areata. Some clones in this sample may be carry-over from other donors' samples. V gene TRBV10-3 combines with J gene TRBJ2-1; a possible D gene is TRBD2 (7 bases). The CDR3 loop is CAISELWLADRTNEQFF. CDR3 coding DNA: TGTGCCATCAGTGAGTTATGGCTAGCGGACAGAACTAATGAGCAGTTCTTC.